These 5 T cell receptor beta chains share one sample of origin, sequenced in a study of human T cells and chemical hapten exposure. Time point in this sample: patch test 1, 2 weeks after DPC sensitization. Treatment of the sample: therapeutic diphenylcyclopropenone sensitization with weekly scalp DPC. Each CDR3 protein gets one entry after TCRdb re-called the RACE reads with MiXCR. The sample carries tens of thousands of distinct CDR3 sequences, 10% to 15% recorded once. This material consisted of whole blood, taken in connection with sensitization to the hapten diphenylcyclopropenone (DPC). The receptors derive from a woman aged 60-75 years with alopecia areata. Some clones in this sample may be carry-over from other donors' samples.

The chain carries TRBV20-1 and TRBJ2-7; perhaps D is TRBD1 or TRBD2 (5 bases each). The V and J ends lost 0 bases and 0 bases respectively, with 12 bases between them. Germline CDR1 DFQATT, CDR2 SNEGSKA (reference sequence). This CDR3 contains 15 residues. The CDR3 DNA sequence: TGCAGTGCTAGAGATTTAACGGGACCCTCCTACGAGCAGTACTTC. This encodes CSARDLTGPSYEQYF.

CDR3 sequence reads: CASTSQRGDTGELFF. CDR3 bases: TGTGCCAGCACTTCCCAGCGGGGGGACACCGGGGAGCTGTTTTTT. The V and J genes are TRBV2 and TRBJ2-2, with TRBD2 matching over 9 bases. The CDR3 is 15 residues long. V trimming: 7 bases; J trimming: 3 bases; junction bases outside the gene matches: 6. The germline V gene has CDR1 SNHLY and CDR2 FYNNEI.

The gene calls are TRBV3-1 and TRBJ2-5, with D possibly being TRBD1 (6 bases). The CDR3 consists of 14 residues. V gave up 3 bases and J gave up 2 bases, with 10 bases separating them. Germline values: CDR1 LGHDT, CDR2 YNNKEL (reference sequence). CDR3 region: CASSQRTDQETQYF. CDR3 nucleotide sequence: TGTGCCAGCAGCCAGCGGACAGATCAAGAGACCCAGTACTTC.

This clonotype was counted ten times or more. This chain joins TRBV5-4 and TRBJ2-1; possible D gene TRBD2, 6 bases. The germline V gene encodes CDR1 SGHNT and CDR2 YYREEE (reference sequence). The CDR3 is 14 residues long. The ends were cut back, 0 bases at V and 6 bases at J, with 10 bases in the middle. In DNA, the CDR3 is TGTGCCAGCAGCTTGGGGACTACCGCCAATGAGCAGTTCTTC. Its translation is CASSLGTTANEQFF.

In its sample, this clonotype was seen many times. This chain uses TRBV5-1 with TRBJ1-1, with 8 bases aligning to TRBD1. CDR3 size: 16 residues. Germline CDR1 SGHRS, CDR2 YFSETQ. Losses at the gene ends were 4 bases for V and 4 bases for J; bases not matched to a gene: 12. This chain's CDR3 is CASSPGAGQGSTEAFF. The CDR3 DNA reads as TGCGCCAGCAGCCCCGGAGCTGGACAGGGTAGCACTGAAGCTTTCTTT. The complete variable domain, with remaining parts taken from reference TRBV5-1 and TRBJ1-1, reads KAGVTQTPRYLIKTRGQQVTLSCSPISGHRSVSWYQQTPGQGLQFLFEYFSETQRNKGNFPGRFSGRQFSNSRSEMNVSTLELGDSALYLCASSPGAGQGSTEAFFGQGTRLTVV.